This T cell receptor beta chain was sequenced during a study of vaccination and CD4 T cells after COVID-19. Study-wide context: Convalescent donors: six male, four female; seven Caucasian, two Asian, one multiracial, two Hispanic. Samples were taken after vaccination, a median of roughly 70 days after dose two, with a range of 14 to 241.

An Oncomine TCR Beta short-read assay was used to sequence the DNA from cultured CD4+ T cells. TCRdb itself ran the PCR reads through MiXCR, one entry per CDR3 protein. The sample includes fewer than 4,500 distinct CDR3 sequences, 45% to 50% of them seen just once. This clonotype has only one observation. Antigen unknown. Treatment meaning: approximately nine-day PBMC culture with coronavirus spike peptide pools or control peptides (ViraFEST assay). Via ViraFEST, peptide pools expanded antigen-specific T cells before TCR sequencing. CDR1 and CDR2 from the germline V gene are SGHDN and FVKESK. The CDR3 extends over 14 amino acids. Trimming took 8 bases from V and 5 from J, leaving 15 bases between them.

This TCR was sampled from a human donor who had recovered from COVID-19. Input material: CD4+ T cells from blood, cultured in vitro. V and J are TRBV14 and TRBJ2-2; D might be TRBD2 (6 bases). CDR3 coding DNA: TGTGCCAGCCGGATAGCGGAGCCGACCGGGGAGCTGTTTTTT. Translated: CASRIAEPTGELFF.